A single T cell receptor beta chain is shown here with its context. The study profiled TCR beta VDJ and CDR3 using genomic DNA as template. TCRdb recomputed calls from the reads with MiXCR, one row per CDR3 protein. The sample has about half a million distinct CDR3 sequences, less than 35% seen once; the top ten hold 0.75% to 0.95%. These data are taken from a study of CD8+CD57+ T cells in acquired aplastic anemia. On the study more broadly: The study obtained an average of about 3.2 ug of DNA from sorted CD4+ and CD8+ cells.

Whoever was chosen for sequencing had shown CD8+CD57+ cell expansion by flow cytometry. Diagnosis of severe acquired aplastic anemia applied to all patients. The germline V gene encodes CDR1 DFQATT and CDR2 SNEGSKA (reference sequence). This CDR3 has 11 residues. This TCR was recovered from a human donor with aplastic anemia. Sequences were obtained from sorted CD4+, CD8+, or CD8+CD57+ T cells (not recorded which) from PBMCs. The chain combines TRBV20-1 with TRBJ2-1; D call uncertain. The CDR3: CRCELYNEQFF. The CDR3 region has the DNA TGCAGATGCGAATTGTACAATGAGCAGTTCTTC.